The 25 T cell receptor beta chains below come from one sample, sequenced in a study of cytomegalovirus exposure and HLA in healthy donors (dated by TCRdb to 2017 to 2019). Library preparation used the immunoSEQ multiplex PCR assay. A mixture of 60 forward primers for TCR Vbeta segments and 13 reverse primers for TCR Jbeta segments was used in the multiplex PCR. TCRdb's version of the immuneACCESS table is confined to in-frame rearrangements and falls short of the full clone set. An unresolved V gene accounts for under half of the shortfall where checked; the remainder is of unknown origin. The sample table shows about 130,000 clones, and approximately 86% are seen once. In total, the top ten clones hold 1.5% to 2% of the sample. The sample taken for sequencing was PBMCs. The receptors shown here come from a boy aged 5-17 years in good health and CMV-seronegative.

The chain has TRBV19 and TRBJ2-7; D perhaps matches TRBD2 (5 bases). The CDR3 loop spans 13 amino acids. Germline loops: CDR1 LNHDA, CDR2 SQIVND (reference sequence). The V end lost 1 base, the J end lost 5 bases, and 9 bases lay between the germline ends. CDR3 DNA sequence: TGTGCCAGTAGTATAGCGGAGAGGGACGAGCAGTACTTC. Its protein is CASSIAERDEQYF.

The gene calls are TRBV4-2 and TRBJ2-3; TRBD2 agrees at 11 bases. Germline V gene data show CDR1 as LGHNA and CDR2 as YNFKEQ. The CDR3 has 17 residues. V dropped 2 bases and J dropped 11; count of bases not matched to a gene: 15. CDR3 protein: CASSQNPTSGSAGGQYF. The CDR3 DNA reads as TGTGCCAGCAGCCAAAACCCTACTAGCGGGAGCGCGGGGGGGCAGTATTTT.

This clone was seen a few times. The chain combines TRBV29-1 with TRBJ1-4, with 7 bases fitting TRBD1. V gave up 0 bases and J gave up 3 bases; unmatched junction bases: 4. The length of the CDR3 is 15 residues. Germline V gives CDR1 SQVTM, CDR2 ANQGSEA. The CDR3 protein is CSVEDSTGPNEKLFF. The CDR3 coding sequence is TGCAGCGTTGAAGACTCGACAGGGCCTAATGAAAAACTGTTTTTT. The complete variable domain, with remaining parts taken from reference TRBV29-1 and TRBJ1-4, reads SAVISQKPSRDICQRGTSLTIQCQVDSQVTMMFWYRQQPGQSLTLIATANQGSEATYESGFVIDKFPISRPNLTFSTLTVSNMSPEDSSIYLCSVEDSTGPNEKLFFGSGTQLSVL.

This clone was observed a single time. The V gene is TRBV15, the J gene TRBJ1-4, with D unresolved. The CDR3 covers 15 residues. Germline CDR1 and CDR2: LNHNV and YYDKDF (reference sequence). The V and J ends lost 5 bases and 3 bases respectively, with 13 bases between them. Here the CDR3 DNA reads TGTGCCACCAGCCCTGGGGAGCTAGCTAATGAAAAACTGTTTTTT. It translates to CATSPGELANEKLFF.

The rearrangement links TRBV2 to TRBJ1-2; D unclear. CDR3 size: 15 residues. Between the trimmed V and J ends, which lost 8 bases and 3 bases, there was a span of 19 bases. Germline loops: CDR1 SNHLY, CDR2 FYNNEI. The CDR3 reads CASGLRATIHYGYTF. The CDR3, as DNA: TGTGCCAGCGGACTGAGGGCCACAATCCACTATGGCTACACCTTC.

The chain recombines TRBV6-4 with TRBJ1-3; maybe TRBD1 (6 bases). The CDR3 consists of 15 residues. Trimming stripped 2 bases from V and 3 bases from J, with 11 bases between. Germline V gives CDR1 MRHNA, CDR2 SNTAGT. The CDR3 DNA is TGTGCCAGCAGTGACAGGGGGGGCGTTGGAAACACCATATATTTT. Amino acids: CASSDRGGVGNTIYF.

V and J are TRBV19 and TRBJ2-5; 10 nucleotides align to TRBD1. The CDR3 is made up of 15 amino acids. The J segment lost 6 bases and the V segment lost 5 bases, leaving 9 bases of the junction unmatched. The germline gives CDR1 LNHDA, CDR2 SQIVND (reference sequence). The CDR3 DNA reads TGTGCCAGTAGTCCAAGACAGGGGGCGACAAAGACCCAGTACTTC. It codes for CASSPRQGATKTQYF.

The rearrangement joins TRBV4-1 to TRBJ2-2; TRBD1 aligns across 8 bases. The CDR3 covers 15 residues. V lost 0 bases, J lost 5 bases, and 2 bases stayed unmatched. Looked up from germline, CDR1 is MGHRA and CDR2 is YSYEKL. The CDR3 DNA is TGCGCCAGCAGCCAAGATAGGACAGGGACCGGGGAGCTGTTTTTT. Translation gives CASSQDRTGTGELFF.

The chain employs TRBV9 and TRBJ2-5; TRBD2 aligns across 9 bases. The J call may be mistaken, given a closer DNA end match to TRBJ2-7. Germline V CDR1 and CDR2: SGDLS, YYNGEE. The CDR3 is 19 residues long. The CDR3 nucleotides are TGTGCCAGCAGCGTAGACGGGGTCGGGGGGCTAGCGGGGCCCTACGAGCAGTACTTC. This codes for CASSVDGVGGLAGPYEQYF.

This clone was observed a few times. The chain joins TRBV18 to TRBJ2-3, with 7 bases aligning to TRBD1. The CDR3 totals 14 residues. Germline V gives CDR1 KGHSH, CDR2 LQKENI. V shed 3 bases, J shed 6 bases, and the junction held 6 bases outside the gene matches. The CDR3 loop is CASSPNRGDDTQYF. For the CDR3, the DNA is TGTGCCAGCTCACCGAACAGGGGAGATGATACGCAGTATTTT.

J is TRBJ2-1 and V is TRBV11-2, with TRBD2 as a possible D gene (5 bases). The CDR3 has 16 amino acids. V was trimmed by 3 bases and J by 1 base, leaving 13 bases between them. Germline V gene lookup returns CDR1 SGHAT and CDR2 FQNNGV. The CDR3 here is CASSLKPAGSYNEQFF. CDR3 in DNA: TGTGCCAGCAGCTTGAAACCGGCGGGTTCCTACAATGAGCAGTTCTTC.

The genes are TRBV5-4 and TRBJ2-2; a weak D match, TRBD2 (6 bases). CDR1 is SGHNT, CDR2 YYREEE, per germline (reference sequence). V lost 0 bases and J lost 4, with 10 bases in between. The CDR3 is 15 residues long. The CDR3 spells CASSLDAGSTGELFF. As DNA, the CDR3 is TGTGCCAGCAGCTTGGACGCGGGAAGCACCGGGGAGCTGTTTTTT.

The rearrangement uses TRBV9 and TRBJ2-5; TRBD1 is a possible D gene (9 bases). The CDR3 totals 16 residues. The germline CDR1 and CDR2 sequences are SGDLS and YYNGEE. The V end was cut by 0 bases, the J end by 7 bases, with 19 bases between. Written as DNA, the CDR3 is TGTGCCAGCAGCGTAGTTCGGGGGGGACAGGGAAGGACCCAGTACTTC. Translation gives CASSVVRGGQGRTQYF.

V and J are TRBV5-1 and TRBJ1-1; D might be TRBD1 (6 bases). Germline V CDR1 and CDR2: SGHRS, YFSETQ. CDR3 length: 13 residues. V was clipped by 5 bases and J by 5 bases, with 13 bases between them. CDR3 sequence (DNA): TGCGCCAGCAGGGACAGCGGTGGAACTGAAGCTTTCTTT. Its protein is CASRDSGGTEAFF.

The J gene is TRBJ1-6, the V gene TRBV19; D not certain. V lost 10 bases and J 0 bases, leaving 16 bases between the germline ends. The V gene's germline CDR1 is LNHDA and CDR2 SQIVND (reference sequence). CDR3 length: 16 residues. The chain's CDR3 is CATFRDGSSYNSPLHF. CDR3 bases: TGTGCCACCTTCCGGGATGGGTCCTCCTATAATTCACCCCTCCACTTT.

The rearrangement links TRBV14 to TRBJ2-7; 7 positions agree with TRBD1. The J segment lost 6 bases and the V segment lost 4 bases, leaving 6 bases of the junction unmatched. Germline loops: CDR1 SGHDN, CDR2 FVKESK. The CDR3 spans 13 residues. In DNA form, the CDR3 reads TGTGCCAGCAGCCCGAGGGGGCGGGCCGAGCAGTACTTC. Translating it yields CASSPRGRAEQYF.

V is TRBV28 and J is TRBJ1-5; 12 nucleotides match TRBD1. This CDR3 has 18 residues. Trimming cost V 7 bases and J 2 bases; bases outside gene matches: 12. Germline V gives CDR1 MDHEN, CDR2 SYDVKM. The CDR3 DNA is TGTGCCAGCAACTTACCGGGACAGGGGGCGCAAGGCAATCAGCCCCAGCATTTT. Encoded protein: CASNLPGQGAQGNQPQHF.

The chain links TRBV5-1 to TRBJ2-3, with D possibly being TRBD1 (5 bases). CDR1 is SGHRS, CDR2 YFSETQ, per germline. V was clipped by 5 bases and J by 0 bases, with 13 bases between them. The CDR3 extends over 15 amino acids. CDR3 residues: CASSNRPSSTDTQYF. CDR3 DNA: TGCGCCAGCAGTAACAGGCCCTCTAGCACAGATACGCAGTATTTT.

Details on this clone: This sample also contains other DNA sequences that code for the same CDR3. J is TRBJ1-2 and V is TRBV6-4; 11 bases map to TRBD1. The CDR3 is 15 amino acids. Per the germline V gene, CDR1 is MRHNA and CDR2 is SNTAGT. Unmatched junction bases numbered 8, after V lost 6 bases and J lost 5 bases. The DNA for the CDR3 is TGTGCCAGCAGGGAGACCGGGACAGGGGGTTATGGCTACACCTTC. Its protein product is CASRETGTGGYGYTF.

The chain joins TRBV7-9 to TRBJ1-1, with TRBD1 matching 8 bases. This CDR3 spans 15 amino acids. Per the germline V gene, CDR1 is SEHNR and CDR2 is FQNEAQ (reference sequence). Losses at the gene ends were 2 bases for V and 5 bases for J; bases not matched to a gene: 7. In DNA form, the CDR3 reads TGTGCCAGCAGCTTAAGGGCAGGGGGCTGGACTGAAGCTTTCTTT. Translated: CASSLRAGGWTEAFF.

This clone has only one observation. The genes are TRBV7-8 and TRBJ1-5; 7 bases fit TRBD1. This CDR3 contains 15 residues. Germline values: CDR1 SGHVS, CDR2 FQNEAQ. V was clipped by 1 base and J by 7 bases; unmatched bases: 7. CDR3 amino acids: CASSLVRGQGQPQHF. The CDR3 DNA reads TGTGCCAGCAGCTTAGTGAGGGGGCAGGGGCAGCCCCAGCATTTT.

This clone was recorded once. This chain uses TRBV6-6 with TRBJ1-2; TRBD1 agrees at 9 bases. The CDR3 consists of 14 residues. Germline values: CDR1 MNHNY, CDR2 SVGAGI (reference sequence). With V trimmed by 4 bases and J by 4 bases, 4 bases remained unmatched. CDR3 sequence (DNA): TGTGCCAGCAGTTCACAGGGGGCTACCTATGGCTACACCTTC. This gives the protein CASSSQGATYGYTF.

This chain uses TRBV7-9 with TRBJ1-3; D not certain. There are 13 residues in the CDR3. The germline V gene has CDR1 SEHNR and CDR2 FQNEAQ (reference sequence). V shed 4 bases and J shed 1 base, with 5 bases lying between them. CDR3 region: CASSWESGNTIYF. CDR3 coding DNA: TGTGCCAGCAGCTGGGAGTCTGGAAACACCATATATTTT.

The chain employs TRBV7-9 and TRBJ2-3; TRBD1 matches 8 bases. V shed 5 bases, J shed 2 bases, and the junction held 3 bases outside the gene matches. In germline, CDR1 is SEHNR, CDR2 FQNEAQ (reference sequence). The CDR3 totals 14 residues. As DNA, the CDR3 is TGTGCCAGCAGCGGACAGGGTTCCACAGATACGCAGTATTTT. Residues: CASSGQGSTDTQYF.

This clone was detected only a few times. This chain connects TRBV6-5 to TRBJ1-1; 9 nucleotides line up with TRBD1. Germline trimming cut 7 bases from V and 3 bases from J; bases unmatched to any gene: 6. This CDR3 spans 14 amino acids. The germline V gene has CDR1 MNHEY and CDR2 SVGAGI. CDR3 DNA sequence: TGTGCCAGCAATAAACAGGGGGCGTACACTGAAGCTTTCTTT. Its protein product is CASNKQGAYTEAFF.